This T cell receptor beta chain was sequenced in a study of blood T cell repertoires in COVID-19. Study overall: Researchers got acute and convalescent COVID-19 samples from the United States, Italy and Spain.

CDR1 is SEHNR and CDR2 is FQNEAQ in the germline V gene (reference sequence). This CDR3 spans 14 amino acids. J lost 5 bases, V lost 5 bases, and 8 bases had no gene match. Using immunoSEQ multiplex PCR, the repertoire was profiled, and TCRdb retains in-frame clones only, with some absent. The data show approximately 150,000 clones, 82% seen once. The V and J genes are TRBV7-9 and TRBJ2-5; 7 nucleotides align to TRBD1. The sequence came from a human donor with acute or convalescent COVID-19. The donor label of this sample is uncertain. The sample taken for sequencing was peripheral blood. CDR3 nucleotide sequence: TGTGCCAGCAGCCAGGGACAGTGGAAGGAGACCCAGTACTTC. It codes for CASSQGQWKETQYF.